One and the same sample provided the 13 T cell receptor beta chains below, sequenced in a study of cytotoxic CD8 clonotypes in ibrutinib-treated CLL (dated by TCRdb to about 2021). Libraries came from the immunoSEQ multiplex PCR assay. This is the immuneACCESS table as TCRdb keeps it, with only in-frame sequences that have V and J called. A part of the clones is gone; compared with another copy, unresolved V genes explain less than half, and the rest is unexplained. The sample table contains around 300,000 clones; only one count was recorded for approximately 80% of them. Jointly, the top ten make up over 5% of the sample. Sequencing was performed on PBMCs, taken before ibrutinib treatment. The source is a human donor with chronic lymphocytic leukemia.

The chain's CDR3 is CTSSQSTPGLAGGVPYNEQFF. The CDR3 nucleotides are TGCACCAGCAGCCAATCTACCCCGGGACTAGCGGGAGGGGTACCTTACAATGAGCAGTTCTTC. The rearrangement uses TRBV1 and TRBJ2-1; no check of the table's D call, TRBD2, against the DNA was made. TRBV1 is a documented pseudogene. The CDR3 length is 21 residues.

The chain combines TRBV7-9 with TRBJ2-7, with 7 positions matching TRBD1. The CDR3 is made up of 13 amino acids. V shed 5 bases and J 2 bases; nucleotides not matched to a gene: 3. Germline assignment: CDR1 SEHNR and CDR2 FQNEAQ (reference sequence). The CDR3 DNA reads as TGTGCCAGCAGCCATGGACAGGCCTACGAGCAGTACTTC. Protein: CASSHGQAYEQYF. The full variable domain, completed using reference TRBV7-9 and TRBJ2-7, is DTGVSQNPRHKITKRGQNVTFRCDPISEHNRLYWYRQTLGQGPEFLTYFQNEAQLEKSRLLSDRFSAERPKGSFSTLEIQRTEQGDSAMYLCASSHGQAYEQYFGPGTRLTVT.

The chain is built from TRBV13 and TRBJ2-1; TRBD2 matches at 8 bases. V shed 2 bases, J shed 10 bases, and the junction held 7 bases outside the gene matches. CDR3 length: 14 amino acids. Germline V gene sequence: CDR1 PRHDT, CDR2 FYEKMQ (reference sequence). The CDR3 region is CASSLLGRAGEQFF. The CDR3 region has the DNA TGTGCCAGCAGCTTACTCGGGAGGGCGGGGGAGCAGTTCTTC.

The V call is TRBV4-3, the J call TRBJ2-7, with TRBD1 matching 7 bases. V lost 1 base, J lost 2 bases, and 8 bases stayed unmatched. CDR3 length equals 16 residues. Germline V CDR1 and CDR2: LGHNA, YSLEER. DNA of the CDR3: TGCGCCAGCAGCCAAGTGAGGGCAACAGGGGCCTACGAGCAGTACTTC. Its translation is CASSQVRATGAYEQYF.

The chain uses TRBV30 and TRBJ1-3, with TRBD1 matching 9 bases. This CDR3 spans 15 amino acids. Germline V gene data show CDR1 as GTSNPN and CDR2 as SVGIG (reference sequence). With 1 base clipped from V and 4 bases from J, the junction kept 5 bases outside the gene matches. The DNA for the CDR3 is TGTGCCTGGAGTGCTCGGACAGGGGTCGGAAACACCATATATTTT. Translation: CAWSARTGVGNTIYF.

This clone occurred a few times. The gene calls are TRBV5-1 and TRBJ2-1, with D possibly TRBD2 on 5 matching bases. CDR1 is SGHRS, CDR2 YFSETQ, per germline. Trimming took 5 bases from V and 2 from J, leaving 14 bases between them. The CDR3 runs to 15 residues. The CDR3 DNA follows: TGCGCCAGCAGGGACTTGCGTGGGCCCTACAATGAGCAGTTCTTC. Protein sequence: CASRDLRGPYNEQFF.

The CDR3 bases are TGTGCCAGCAGCAACCCGGGACAGGGGAGGGGGACTGAAGCTTTCTTT. Amino acid sequence: CASSNPGQGRGTEAFF. This sequence joins TRBV5-4 and TRBJ1-1; 10 bases are shared with TRBD1. CDR1 is SGHNT, CDR2 YYREEE, per germline (reference sequence). V lost 4 bases to trimming and J lost 5 bases; unmatched junction nucleotides: 11. The CDR3 is 16 residues long.

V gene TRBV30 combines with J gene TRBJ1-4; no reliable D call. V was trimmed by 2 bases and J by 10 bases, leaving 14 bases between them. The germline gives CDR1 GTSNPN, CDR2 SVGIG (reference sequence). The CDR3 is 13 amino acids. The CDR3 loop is CAWSRGNSGKLFF. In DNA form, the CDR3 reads TGTGCCTGGAGTAGAGGGAACTCGGGAAAACTGTTTTTT.

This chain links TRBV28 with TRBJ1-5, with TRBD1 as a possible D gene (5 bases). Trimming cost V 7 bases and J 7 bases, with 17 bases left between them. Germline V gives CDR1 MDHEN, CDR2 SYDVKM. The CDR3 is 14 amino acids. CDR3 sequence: CASTLWQGLQPQHF. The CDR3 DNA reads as TGTGCCAGCACCTTATGGCAGGGATTACAGCCCCAGCATTTT.

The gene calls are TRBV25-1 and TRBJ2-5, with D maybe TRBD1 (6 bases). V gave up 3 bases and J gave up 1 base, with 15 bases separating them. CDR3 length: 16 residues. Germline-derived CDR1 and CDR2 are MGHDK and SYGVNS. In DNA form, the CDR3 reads TGTGCCAGCAGTGAGCACCTGACAGGTTTCCAAGAGACCCAGTACTTC. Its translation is CASSEHLTGFQETQYF.

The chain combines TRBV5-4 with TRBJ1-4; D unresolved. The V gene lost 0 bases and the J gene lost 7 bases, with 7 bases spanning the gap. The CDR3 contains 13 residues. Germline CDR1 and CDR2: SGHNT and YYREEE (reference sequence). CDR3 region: CASSLDVGEKLFF. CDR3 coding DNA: TGTGCCAGCAGCTTGGATGTGGGTGAAAAACTGTTTTTT.

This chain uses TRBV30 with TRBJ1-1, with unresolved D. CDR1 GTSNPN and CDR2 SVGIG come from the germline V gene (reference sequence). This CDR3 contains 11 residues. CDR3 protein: CSWMRKTEAFF. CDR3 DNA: TGTAGCTGGATGAGAAAAACTGAAGCTTTCTTT.

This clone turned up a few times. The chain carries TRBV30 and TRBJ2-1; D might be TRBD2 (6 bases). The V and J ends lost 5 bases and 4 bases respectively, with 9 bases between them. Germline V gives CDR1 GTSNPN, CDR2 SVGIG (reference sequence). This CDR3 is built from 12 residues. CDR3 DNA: TGTGCCTGGGGTCGGGGGTACAATGAGCAGTTCTTC. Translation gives CAWGRGYNEQFF.